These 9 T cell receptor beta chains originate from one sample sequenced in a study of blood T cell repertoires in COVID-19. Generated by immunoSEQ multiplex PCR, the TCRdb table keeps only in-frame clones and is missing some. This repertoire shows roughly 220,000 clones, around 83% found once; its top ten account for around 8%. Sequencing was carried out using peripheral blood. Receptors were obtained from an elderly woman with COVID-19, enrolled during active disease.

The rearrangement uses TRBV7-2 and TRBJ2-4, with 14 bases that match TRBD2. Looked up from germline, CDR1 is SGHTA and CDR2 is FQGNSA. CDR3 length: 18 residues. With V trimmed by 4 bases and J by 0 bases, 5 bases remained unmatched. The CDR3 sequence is CASSSGTSGRGAKNIQYF. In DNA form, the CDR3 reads TGTGCCAGCAGCTCGGGGACTAGCGGGAGAGGAGCCAAAAACATTCAGTACTTC.

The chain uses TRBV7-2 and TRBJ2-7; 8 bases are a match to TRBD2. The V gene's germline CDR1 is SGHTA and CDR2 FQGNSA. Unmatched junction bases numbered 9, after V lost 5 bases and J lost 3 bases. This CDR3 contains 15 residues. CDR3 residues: CASSPRVAGLYEQYF. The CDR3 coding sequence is TGTGCCAGCAGCCCCCGGGTAGCGGGGCTCTACGAGCAGTACTTC.

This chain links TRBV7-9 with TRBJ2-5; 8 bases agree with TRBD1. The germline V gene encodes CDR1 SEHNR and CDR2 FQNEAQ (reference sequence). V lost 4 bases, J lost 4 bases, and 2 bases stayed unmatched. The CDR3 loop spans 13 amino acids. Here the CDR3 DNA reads TGTGCCAGCAGCTGGACAGGGCCAGAGACCCAGTACTTC. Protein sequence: CASSWTGPETQYF.

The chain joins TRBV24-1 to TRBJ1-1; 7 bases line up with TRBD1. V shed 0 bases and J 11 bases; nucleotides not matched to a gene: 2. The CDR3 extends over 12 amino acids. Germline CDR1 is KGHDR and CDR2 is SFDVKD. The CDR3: CATSDLVQGAFF. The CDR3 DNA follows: TGTGCCACCAGTGATTTGGTACAGGGGGCTTTCTTT.

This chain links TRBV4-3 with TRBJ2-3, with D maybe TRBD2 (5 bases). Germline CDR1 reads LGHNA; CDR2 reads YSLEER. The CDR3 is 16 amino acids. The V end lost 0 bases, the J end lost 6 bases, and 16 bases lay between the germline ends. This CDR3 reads CASSQERERGWDTQYF. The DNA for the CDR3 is TGCGCCAGCAGCCAAGAGAGGGAGAGAGGGTGGGATACGCAGTATTTT.

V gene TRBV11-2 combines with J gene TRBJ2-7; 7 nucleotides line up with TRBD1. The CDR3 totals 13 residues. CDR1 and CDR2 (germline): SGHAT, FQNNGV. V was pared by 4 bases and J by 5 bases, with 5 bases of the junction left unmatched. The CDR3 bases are TGTGCCAGCAGCTGGGACAGAAACAACGAGCAGTACTTC. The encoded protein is CASSWDRNNEQYF.

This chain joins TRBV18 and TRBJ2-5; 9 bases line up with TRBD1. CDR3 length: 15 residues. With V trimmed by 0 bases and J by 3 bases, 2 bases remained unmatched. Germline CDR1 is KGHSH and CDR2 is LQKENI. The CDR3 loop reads CASSPPGTGKETQYF. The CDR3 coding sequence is TGTGCCAGCTCACCACCGGGGACAGGGAAAGAGACCCAGTACTTC.

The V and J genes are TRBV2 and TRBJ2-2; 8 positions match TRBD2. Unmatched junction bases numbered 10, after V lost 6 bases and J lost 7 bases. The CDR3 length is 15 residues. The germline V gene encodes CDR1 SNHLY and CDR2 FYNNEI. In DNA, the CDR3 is TGTGCCAGCAGGCCGGGACTAGATTTATTCGGGGAGCTGTTTTTT. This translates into CASRPGLDLFGELFF.

The chain's CDR3 is CASRLPTHYGYTF. In DNA form, the CDR3 reads TGTGCCAGCAGGCTCCCAACTCACTATGGCTACACCTTC. V usage is TRBV28 and J usage is TRBJ1-2; D is unresolved. The germline CDR1 and CDR2 sequences are MDHEN and SYDVKM. V lost 6 bases, J lost 3 bases, and 11 bases lay in between. The length of the CDR3 is 13 residues.